Each of the 9 T cell receptor beta chains below was sequenced from the same sample in a study of cytomegalovirus exposure and HLA in healthy donors. In the PCR, 60 Vbeta and 13 Jbeta primers were used. Clones were read by immunoSEQ multiplex PCR, and TCRdb kept only the in-frame ones, dropping some. The data include about 200,000 clones; the top ten clones carry about 1%. Sample: PBMCs. The receptors were sampled from a girl aged 2 to 10 in good health and CMV-seropositive.

This CDR3 reads CASSLTAYAPYTEAFF. DNA for the CDR3: TGCGCCAGCAGCTTGACCGCCTATGCCCCGTACACTGAAGCTTTCTTT. The rearrangement links TRBV5-1 to TRBJ1-1; D remains ambiguous. Looked up from germline, CDR1 is SGHRS and CDR2 is YFSETQ. CDR3 size: 16 residues. V was clipped by 1 base and J by 3 bases, with 16 bases between them.

V is TRBV28 and J is TRBJ2-1, with 10 bases matching TRBD2. V was clipped by 3 bases and J by 11 bases; unmatched bases: 7. The CDR3 is 14 amino acids. The germline V gene has CDR1 MDHEN and CDR2 SYDVKM. The CDR3 sequence is CASSFLAGEIKQFF. CDR3 DNA sequence: TGTGCCAGCAGTTTCCTAGCGGGAGAGATCAAGCAGTTCTTC.

The chain uses TRBV2 and TRBJ2-1, with 11 bases lining up with TRBD2. Germline loops: CDR1 SNHLY, CDR2 FYNNEI. This CDR3 is 14 amino acids long. V was pared by 5 bases and J by 9 bases, with 6 bases of the junction left unmatched. The CDR3 here is CASSYSGGVGEQFF. CDR3 sequence (DNA): TGTGCCAGCAGTTATAGCGGGGGGGTTGGTGAGCAGTTCTTC.

This chain joins TRBV28 and TRBJ2-3; TRBD1 is a possible D gene (5 bases). The CDR3 runs 13 residues. Germline assignment: CDR1 MDHEN and CDR2 SYDVKM. Trimming cost V 2 bases and J 2 bases, with 5 bases left between them. DNA for the CDR3: TGTGCCAGCAGTTTAGGGGCCACAGATACGCAGTATTTT. Its translation: CASSLGATDTQYF.

The V and J genes are TRBV5-1 and TRBJ2-5; D remains ambiguous. Gene TRBJ2-7 matches the end of the DNA better, so the J call may be wrong. CDR1 is SGHRS and CDR2 is YFSETQ in the germline V gene. This CDR3 region has 12 residues. The CDR3 sequence is CASSLTAYEQYF. The CDR3, as DNA: TGCGCCAGCAGCTTGACTGCCTACGAGCAGTACTTC.

CDR3 amino acids: CASSPMASGNTGELFF. DNA of the CDR3: TGTGCCAGCAGCCCAATGGCTAGCGGGAACACCGGGGAGCTGTTTTTT. The chain joins TRBV7-9 to TRBJ2-2; 7 bases fit TRBD2. The J segment lost 1 base and the V segment lost 5 bases, leaving 7 bases of the junction unmatched. Germline V gene sequence: CDR1 SEHNR, CDR2 FQNEAQ (reference sequence). The CDR3 contains 16 residues.

The rearrangement joins TRBV28 to TRBJ2-7; TRBD2 matches 8 bases. With 5 bases clipped from V and 0 bases from J, the junction kept 3 bases outside the gene matches. The CDR3 length is 14 residues. Germline CDR1 is MDHEN and CDR2 is SYDVKM. The chain's CDR3 is CASSIAGSSYEQYF. The DNA for the CDR3 is TGTGCCAGCAGTATAGCGGGGTCCTCCTACGAGCAGTACTTC.

V usage is TRBV2 and J usage is TRBJ2-1; 12 bases line up with TRBD2. After removal of 6 bases from V and 4 bases from J, the junction contained 4 bases not matched to a gene. The germline V gene has CDR1 SNHLY and CDR2 FYNNEI. This CDR3 is built from 15 residues. CDR3 nucleotide sequence: TGTGCCAGCAGGCCTCTAGCGGGAGGGTACAATGAGCAGTTCTTC. This gives the protein CASRPLAGGYNEQFF.

The genes are TRBV5-4 and TRBJ2-7, with D possibly being TRBD1 (8 bases). V lost 2 bases to trimming and J lost 8 bases, with 26 bases between them. This CDR3 has 17 amino acids. The germline V gene has CDR1 SGHNT and CDR2 YYREEE (reference sequence). In DNA, the CDR3 is TGTGCCAGCAGCTTCCCGGGACAGGCAAGCGCGGGGGTGAAGCAGTACTTC. The encoded protein is CASSFPGQASAGVKQYF.